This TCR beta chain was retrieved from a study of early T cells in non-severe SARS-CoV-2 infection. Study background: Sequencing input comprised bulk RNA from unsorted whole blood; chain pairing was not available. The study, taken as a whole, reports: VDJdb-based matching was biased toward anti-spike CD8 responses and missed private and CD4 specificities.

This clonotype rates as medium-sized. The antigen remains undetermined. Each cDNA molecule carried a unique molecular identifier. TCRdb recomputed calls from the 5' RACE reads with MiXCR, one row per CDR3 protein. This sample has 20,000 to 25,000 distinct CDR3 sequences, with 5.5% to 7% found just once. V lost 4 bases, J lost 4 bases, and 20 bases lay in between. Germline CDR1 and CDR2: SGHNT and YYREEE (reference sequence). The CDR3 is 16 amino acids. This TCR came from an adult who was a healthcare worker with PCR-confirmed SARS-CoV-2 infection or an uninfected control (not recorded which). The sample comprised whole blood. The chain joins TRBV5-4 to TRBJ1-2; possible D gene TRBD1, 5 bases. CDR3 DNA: TGTGCCAGCAGCGCCGGGGGGAGACAAGGTGGCTATGGCTACACCTTC. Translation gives CASSAGGRQGGYGYTF.